This T cell receptor (beta chain) stems from a study of T-cell reconstitution after alpha-beta-depleted transplantation in children. The sample holds many counts of this clonotype. What it binds is unknown. Germline lookup yields CDR1 SGDLS and CDR2 YYNGEE. V lost 3 bases to trimming and J lost 0 bases, with 10 bases between them. The CDR3 totals 14 residues. The TCRbeta library incorporated unique molecular identifiers. Each CDR3 protein gets one entry after TCRdb re-called the PCR reads with MiXCR. The sample holds 700,000 or so distinct CDR3 sequences, approximately 14% seen once. Study results and limitations: When one year had passed after transplant, most T-cell counts and diversity came from newly produced T cells. In some patients, recipient T cells and intrathymic progenitors surviving conditioning explained high day-60 diversity.

The chain links TRBV9 to TRBJ2-7; tentative D call: TRBD2 (6 bases). This TCR derives from a girl aged 2 to 10 with congenital amegakaryocytic thrombocytopenia, due to receive a stem cell transplant. The starting material was PBMCs, obtained before TCRalphabeta/CD19-depleted stem cell transplant. The CDR3 protein is CASSGRDGSYEQYF. CDR3 DNA sequence: TGTGCCAGCAGCGGGCGGGACGGCTCCTACGAGCAGTACTTC. Based on the CDR3 plus reference TRBV9 and TRBJ2-7, the full variable domain is DSGVTQTPKHLITATGQRVTLRCSPRSGDLSVYWYQQSLDQGLQFLIQYYNGEERAKGNILERFSAQQFPDLHSELNLSSLELGDSALYFCASSGRDGSYEQYFGPGTRLTVT.